This is a list of T cell receptor beta chains from one sample in a study of shared clonotypes between healthy human individuals. This table comes from immunoSEQ multiplex PCR, and its TCRdb copy is limited to in-frame clones, with some not included. The sample records over a million clones, roughly 96% being singletons. What was sequenced was naive CD4+ T cells sorted from blood. These TCRs come from a man in his thirties or forties in good health. CDR3s include the opening cysteine and the closing phenylalanine or tryptophan. A D gene is named only where the DNA matches it firmly. The listing skips clone size in some rows; elsewhere it reads once, few, many or a size class.

v_gene	j_gene	d_gene	abundance	CDR3nt	CDR3aa
TRBV5-4	TRBJ2-5	TRBD2	-	TGTGCCAGCAGCCTCTGGGGAGGGCGGGAGACCCAGTACTTC	CASSLWGGRETQYF
TRBV9	TRBJ2-4	-	-	TGTGCCAGCAGCGTAGGTTCCGGGACCCTGGTTGGCATTCAGTACTTC	CASSVGSGTLVGIQYF
TRBV28	TRBJ2-7	-	-	TGTGCCAGCACCCATTCCCCCTCTTACGAGCAGTACTTC	CASTHSPSYEQYF
TRBV5-1	TRBJ1-2	-	-	TGCGCCAGCAGCTTGGCCCCTCAGATCATGGGGGCGCGAATCTATGGCTACACCTTC	CASSLAPQIMGARIYGYTF
TRBV10-3	TRBJ2-3	-	-	TGTGCCATCAGTGAGTCGAAACACACAGATACGCAGTATTTT	CAISESKHTDTQYF
TRBV5-4	TRBJ2-7	-	-	TGTGCCAGCAGCCCAGTAGCGGCGCCCTACGAGCAGTACTTC	CASSPVAAPYEQYF
TRBV7-2	TRBJ2-5	TRBD2	-	TGTGCCAGCAGCTTAGCACGGCTTCCGGGACTAGCGGGAAACCACCAAGAGACCCAGTACTTC	CASSLARLPGLAGNHQETQYF
TRBV10-3	TRBJ1-5	TRBD1	-	TGTGCCATCACCCTGGACAGGTTCCAGCCCCAGCATTTT	CAITLDRFQPQHF
TRBV6-6	TRBJ1-5	-	-	TGTGCCAGCAGTTTCGGACAGAAAAATCAGCCCCAGCATTTT	CASSFGQKNQPQHF
TRBV15	TRBJ2-5	-	once	TGTGCCACCAGCAGCCCCCAGCCTTTTGGGGAGACCCAGTACTTC	CATSSPQPFGETQYF